This entry is about one T cell receptor (beta chain). This record comes from a study of blood T cell repertoires in COVID-19. Study overall: Samples came from the United States, Italy and Spain, spanning acute and convalescent COVID-19.

The germline V gene has CDR1 SGHKS and CDR2 YYEKEE (reference sequence). The CDR3 is made up of 12 amino acids. Deletions cut 0 bases from V and 10 bases from J, with 10 bases between. In the source study's methods: The assay estimated nucleated cells by amplifying reference gene primers. The repertoire was sequenced with immunoSEQ multiplex PCR; TCRdb's copy has only in-frame clones and lacks some. V and J calls and clone size are those listed in that table; D and trimming were worked out from the DNA. The sample contains 200,000 to 250,000 clones, roughly 84% of which appear only once. This receptor was taken from a man aged 30-40 years with active or convalescent COVID-19. Sequenced: peripheral blood. This chain joins TRBV5-5 and TRBJ1-1; TRBD1 might be the D (5 bases). The CDR3 DNA is TGTGCCAGCAGCTTGGTGTGGCAGGGAGCTTTCTTT. This encodes CASSLVWQGAFF.